Only one count was recorded for the clone carrying this T cell receptor (beta chain). Repertoires were generated with immunoSEQ multiplex PCR, while TCRdb's copy carries only in-frame clones and drops some. This table holds 90,000 to 150,000 clones, 75% to 90% found once. The data were taken from a study of blood T cell repertoires in COVID-19. The TCR comes from a human donor in a cohort sampled during active COVID-19. The sample comprised peripheral blood.

The CDR3, as DNA: TGTGCCACCGAAGCCTTGAGCTCCTATAATTCACCCCTCCACTTT. Protein sequence: CATEALSSYNSPLHF. The chain links TRBV28 to TRBJ1-6; D uncertain. This CDR3 is built from 15 residues. Germline-derived CDR1 and CDR2 are MDHEN and SYDVKM. The V end lost 10 bases, the J end lost 0 bases, and 13 bases lay between the germline ends.